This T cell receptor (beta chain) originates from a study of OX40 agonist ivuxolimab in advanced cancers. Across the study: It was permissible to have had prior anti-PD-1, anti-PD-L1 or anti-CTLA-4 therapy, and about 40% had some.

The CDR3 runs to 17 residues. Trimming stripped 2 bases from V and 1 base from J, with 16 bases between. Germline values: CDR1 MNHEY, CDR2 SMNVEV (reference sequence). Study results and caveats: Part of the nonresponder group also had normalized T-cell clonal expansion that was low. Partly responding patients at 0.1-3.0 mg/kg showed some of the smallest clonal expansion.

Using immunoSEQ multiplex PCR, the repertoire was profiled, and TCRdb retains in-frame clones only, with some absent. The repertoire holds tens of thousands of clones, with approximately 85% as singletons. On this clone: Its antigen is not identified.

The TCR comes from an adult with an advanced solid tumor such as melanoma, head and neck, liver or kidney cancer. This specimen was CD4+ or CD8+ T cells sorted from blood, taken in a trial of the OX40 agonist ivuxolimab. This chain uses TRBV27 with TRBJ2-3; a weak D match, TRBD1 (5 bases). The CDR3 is CASSLRLTGEGTDTQYF. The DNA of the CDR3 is TGTGCCAGCAGTTTAAGGCTAACAGGTGAAGGCACAGATACGCAGTATTTT.